This TCR beta chain was profiled in a study of T cell responses to AZD1222 COVID-19 vaccine. In germline, CDR1 is GTSNPN, CDR2 SVGIG (reference sequence). The length of the CDR3 is 15 residues. Deletions cut 0 bases from V and 4 bases from J, with 13 bases between. Assay used: immunoSEQ multiplex PCR; TCRdb lists only in-frame clones, some missing. The repertoire holds about 120,000 clones, about 92% seen once, with about 5% in the top ten. This rearrangement joins TRBV30 to TRBJ2-1, with a tentative D call TRBD2 (6 bases). The receptor was derived from an adult who received the AZD1222 COVID-19 vaccine. The source was peripheral blood, collected 28 days after the second AZD1222 dose. The CDR3 DNA follows: TGTGCCTGGAGTGTACGAGGGAGGCCTTACAATGAGCAGTTCTTC. It codes for CAWSVRGRPYNEQFF.